This TCR beta chain stems from a study of glioma-infiltrating T cells. TCR alpha and beta CDR3 regions were amplified from RNA using iRepertoire nested multiplex PCR. TCRdb reprocessed the multiplex PCR reads with MiXCR, giving one entry per CDR3 protein. There are about 180,000 distinct CDR3 sequences in the sample; more than 35% occur only once, and over 4% lies in the top ten. The CDR3 consists of 14 residues. Germline assignment: CDR1 LNHDA and CDR2 SQIVND (reference sequence). Concerning this clonotype: Compared with germline, one end of the junction differs, possibly owing to a read error.

The rearrangement joins TRBV19 to TRBJ2-7; a possible D gene is TRBD1 (5 bases). The sequenced material came from glioma tissue, nonneoplastic brain tissue, or PBMCs (not recorded which). The receptor comes from a human donor with low-grade glioma or glioblastoma, undergoing nonglioma brain surgery, or in good health (not recorded which). The CDR3 bases are TGTGCCAGTAGTATAGATCGGACATCCTACGATCAGTACTTC. Protein: CASSIDRTSYDQYF.